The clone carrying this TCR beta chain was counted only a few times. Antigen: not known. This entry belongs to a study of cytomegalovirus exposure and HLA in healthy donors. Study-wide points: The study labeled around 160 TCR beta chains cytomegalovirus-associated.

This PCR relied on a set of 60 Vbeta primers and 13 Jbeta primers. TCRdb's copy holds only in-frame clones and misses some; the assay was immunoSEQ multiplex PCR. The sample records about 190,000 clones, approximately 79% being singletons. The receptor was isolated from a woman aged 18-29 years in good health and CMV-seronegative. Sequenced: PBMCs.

The CDR3 sequence is CASSRQSGELFF. CDR3 nucleotides: TGTGCCAGCAGCAGACAGTCCGGGGAGCTGTTTTTT. This chain connects TRBV11-2 to TRBJ2-2, with D tentatively TRBD1 (5 bases). CDR3 length: 12 amino acids. Germline CDR1 reads SGHAT; CDR2 reads FQNNGV. V lost 5 bases and J 6 bases, leaving 7 bases between the germline ends.